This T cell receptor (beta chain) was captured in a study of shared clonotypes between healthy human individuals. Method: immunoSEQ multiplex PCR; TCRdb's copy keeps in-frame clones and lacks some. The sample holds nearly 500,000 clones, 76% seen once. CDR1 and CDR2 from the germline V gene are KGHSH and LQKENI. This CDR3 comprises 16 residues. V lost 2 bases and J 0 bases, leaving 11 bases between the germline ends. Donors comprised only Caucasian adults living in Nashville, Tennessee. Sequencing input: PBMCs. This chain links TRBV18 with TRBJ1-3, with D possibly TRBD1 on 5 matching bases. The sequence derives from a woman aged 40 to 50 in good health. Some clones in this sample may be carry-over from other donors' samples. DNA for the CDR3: TGTGCCAGCTCACCAGGTGGGGGATACTCTGGAAACACCATATATTTT. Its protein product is CASSPGGGYSGNTIYF.